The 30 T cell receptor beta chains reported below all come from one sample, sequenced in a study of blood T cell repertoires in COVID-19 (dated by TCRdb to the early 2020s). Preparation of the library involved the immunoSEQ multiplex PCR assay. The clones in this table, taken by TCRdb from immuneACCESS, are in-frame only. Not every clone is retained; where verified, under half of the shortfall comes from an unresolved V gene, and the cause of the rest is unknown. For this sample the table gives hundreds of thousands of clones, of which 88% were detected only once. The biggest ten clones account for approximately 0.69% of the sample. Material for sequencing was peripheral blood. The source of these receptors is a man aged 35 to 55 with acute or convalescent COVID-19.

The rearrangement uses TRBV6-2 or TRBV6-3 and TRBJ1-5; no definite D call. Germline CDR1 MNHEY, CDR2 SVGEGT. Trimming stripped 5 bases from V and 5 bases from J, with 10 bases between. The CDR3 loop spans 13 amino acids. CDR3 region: CASSPLHYQPQHF. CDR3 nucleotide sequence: TGTGCCAGCAGTCCACTGCATTATCAGCCCCAGCATTTT.

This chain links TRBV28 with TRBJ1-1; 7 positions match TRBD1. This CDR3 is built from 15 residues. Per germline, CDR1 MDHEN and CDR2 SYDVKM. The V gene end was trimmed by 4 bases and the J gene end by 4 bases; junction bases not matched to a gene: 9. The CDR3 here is CASSSVQGDGTEAFF. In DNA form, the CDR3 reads TGTGCCAGCAGTTCCGTTCAGGGGGACGGCACTGAAGCTTTCTTT.

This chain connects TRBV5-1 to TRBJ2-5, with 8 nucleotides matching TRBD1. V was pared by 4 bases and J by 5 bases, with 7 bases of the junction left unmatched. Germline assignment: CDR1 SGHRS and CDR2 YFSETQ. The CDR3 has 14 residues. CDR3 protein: CASSHQGARETQYF. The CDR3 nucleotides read TGCGCCAGCAGCCATCAGGGGGCGAGGGAGACCCAGTACTTC.

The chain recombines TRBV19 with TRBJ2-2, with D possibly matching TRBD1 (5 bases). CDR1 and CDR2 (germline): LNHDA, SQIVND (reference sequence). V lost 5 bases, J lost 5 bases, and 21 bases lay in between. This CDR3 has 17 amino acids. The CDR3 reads CASSWTLRRVRTGELFF. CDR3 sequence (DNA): TGTGCCAGTAGTTGGACCCTGCGCAGGGTAAGGACCGGGGAGCTGTTTTTT.

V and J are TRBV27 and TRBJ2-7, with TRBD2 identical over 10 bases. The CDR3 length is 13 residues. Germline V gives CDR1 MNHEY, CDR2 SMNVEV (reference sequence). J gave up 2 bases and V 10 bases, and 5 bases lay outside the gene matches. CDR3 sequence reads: CATKLAGPYEQYF. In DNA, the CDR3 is TGTGCCACTAAACTAGCGGGACCCTACGAGCAGTACTTC.

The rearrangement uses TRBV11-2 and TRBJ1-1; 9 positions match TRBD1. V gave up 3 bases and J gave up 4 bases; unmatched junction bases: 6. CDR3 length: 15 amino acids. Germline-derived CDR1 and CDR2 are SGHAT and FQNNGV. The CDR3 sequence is CASSFPTGGGTEAFF. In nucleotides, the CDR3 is TGTGCCAGCAGCTTTCCGACAGGGGGTGGCACTGAAGCTTTCTTT.

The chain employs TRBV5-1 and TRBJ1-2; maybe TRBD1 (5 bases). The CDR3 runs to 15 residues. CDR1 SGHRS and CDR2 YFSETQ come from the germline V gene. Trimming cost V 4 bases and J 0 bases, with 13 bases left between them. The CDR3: CASSRGTVTNYGYTF. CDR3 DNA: TGCGCCAGCAGCCGGGGGACCGTCACTAACTATGGCTACACCTTC.

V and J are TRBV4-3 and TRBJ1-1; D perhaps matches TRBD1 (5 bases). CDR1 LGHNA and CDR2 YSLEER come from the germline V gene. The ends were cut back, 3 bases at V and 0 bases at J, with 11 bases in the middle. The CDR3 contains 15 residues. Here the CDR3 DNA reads TGCGCCAGCAGCCAGATACAGGAGATGAACACTGAAGCTTTCTTT. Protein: CASSQIQEMNTEAFF.

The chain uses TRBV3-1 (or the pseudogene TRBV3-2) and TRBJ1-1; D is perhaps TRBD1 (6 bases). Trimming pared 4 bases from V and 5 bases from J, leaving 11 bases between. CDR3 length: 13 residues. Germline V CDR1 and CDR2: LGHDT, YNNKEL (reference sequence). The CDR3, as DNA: TGTGCCAGCAGCCGGGGGCGCCGAACTGAAGCTTTCTTT. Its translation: CASSRGRRTEAFF.

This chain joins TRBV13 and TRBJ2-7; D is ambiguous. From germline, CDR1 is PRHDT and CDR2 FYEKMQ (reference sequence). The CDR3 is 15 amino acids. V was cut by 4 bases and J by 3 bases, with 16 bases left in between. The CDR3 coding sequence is TGTGCCAGCAGCTATTCGTTTTCCATGCGCTACGAGCAGTACTTC. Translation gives CASSYSFSMRYEQYF.

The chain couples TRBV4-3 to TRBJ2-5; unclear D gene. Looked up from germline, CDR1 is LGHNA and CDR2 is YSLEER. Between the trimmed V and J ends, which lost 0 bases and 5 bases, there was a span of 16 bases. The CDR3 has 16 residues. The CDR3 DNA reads TGCGCCAGCAGCCAAGATGCGACGAGCCTGAGGGAGACCCAGTACTTC. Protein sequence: CASSQDATSLRETQYF.

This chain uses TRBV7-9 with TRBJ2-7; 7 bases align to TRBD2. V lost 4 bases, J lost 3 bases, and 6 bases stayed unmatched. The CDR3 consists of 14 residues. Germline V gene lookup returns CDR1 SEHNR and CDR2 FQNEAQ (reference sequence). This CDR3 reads CASSSGTTYYEQYF. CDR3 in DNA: TGTGCCAGCAGCTCCGGGACTACGTACTACGAGCAGTACTTC.

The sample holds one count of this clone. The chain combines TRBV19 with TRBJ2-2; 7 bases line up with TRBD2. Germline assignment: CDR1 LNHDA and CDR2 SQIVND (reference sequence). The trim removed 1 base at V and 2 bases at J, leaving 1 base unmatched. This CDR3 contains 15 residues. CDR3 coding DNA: TGTGCCAGTAGTATAGGCGGGAGTAACACCGGGGAGCTGTTTTTT. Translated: CASSIGGSNTGELFF.

The CDR3 nucleotides read TGTGCCAGCAGCTTGCCTCCGGGAGCATACTCCTACAATGAGCAGTTCTTC. Its translation is CASSLPPGAYSYNEQFF. V and J are TRBV5-4 and TRBJ2-1; D is possibly TRBD2 (6 bases). CDR3 length: 17 amino acids. CDR1 is SGHNT, CDR2 YYREEE, per germline (reference sequence). The V gene lost 1 base and the J gene lost 0 bases, with 14 bases spanning the gap.

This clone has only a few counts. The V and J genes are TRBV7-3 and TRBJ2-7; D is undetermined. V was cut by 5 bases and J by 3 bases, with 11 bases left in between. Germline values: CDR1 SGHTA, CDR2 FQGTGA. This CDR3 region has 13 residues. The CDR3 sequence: CASSPSGFYEQYF. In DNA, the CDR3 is TGTGCCAGCAGCCCATCAGGTTTCTACGAGCAGTACTTC.

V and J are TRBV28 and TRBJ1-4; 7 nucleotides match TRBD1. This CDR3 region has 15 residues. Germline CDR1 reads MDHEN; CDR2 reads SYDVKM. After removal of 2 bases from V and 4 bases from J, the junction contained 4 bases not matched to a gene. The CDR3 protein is CASSLDRDHNEKLFF. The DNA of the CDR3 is TGTGCCAGCAGTTTAGACAGGGACCATAATGAAAAACTGTTTTTT.

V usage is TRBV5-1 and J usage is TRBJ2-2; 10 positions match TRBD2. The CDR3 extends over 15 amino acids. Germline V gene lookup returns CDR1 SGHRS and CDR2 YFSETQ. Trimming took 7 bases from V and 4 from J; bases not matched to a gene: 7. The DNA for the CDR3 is TGCGCCAGCCAGAAGCGGGGGGGCGTCACCGGGGAGCTGTTTTTT. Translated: CASQKRGGVTGELFF.

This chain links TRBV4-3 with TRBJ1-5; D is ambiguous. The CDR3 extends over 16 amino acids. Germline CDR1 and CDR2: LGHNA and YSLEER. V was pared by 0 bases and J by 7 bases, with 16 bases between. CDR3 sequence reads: CASSQDRTGRSQPQHF. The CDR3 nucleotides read TGCGCCAGCAGCCAAGATAGAACGGGGAGGTCGCAGCCCCAGCATTTT.

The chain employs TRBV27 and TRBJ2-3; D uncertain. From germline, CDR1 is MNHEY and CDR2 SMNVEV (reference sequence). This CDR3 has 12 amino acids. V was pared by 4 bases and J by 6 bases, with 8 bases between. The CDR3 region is CASSSLSDTQYF. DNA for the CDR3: TGTGCCAGCAGTTCCCTATCTGATACGCAGTATTTT.

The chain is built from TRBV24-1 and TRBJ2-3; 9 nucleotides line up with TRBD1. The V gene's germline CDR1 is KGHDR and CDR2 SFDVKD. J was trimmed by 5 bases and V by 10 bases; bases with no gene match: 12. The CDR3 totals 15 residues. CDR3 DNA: TGTGCCACTGCCCCCGGGACAGGGATGGAAGATACGCAGTATTTT. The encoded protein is CATAPGTGMEDTQYF.

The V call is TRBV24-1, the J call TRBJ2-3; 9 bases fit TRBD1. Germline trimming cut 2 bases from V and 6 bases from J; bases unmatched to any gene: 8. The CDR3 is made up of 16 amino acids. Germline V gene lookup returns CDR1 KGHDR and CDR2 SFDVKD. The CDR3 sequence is CATSDSHRGPEDTQYF. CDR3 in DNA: TGTGCCACCAGTGATTCCCACAGGGGGCCGGAGGATACGCAGTATTTT.

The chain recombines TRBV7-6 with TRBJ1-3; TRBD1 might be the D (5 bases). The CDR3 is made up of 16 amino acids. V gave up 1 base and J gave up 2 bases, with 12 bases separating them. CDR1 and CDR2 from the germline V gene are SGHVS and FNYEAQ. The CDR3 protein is CASSLGGASTGNTIYF. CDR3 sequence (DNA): TGTGCCAGCAGCTTAGGCGGGGCATCGACTGGAAACACCATATATTTT.

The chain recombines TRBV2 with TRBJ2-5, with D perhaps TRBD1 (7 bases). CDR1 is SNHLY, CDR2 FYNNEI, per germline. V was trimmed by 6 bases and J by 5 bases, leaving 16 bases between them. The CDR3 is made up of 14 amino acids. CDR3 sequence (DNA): TGTGCCAGCAGGGAGGGACAGCCGGGGGAGACCCAGTACTTC. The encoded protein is CASREGQPGETQYF.

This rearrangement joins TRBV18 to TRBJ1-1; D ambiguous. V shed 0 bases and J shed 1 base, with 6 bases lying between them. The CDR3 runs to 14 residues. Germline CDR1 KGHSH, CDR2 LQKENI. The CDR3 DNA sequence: TGTGCCAGCTCACCACCAGTGGCGAACACTGAAGCTTTCTTT. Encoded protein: CASSPPVANTEAFF.

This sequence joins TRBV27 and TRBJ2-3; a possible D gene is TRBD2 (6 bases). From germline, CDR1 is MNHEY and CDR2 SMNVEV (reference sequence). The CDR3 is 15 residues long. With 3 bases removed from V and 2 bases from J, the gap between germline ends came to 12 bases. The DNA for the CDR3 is TGTGCCAGCAGTTTTGTGGGGGGTTTCACAGATACGCAGTATTTT. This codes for CASSFVGGFTDTQYF.

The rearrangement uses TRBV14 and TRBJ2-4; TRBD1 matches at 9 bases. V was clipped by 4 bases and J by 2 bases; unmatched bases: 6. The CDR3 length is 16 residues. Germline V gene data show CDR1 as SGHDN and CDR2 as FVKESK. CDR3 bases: TGTGCCAGCAGCCCGGGACAGGGTAACTCCAAAAACATTCAGTACTTC. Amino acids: CASSPGQGNSKNIQYF.

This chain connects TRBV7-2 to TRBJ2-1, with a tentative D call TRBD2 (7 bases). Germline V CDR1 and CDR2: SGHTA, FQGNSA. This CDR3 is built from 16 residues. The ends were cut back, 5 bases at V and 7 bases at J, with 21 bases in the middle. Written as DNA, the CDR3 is TGTGCCAGCAGCAAAGCAGGCGGGGGCCCCGGGAATGAGCAGTTCTTC. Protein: CASSKAGGGPGNEQFF.

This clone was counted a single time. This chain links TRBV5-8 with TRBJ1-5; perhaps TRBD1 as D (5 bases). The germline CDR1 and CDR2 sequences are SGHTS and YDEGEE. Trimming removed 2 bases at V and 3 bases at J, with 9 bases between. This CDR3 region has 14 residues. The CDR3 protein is CASSLVDNNQPQHF. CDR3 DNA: TGTGCCAGCAGCTTAGTGGACAACAATCAGCCCCAGCATTTT.

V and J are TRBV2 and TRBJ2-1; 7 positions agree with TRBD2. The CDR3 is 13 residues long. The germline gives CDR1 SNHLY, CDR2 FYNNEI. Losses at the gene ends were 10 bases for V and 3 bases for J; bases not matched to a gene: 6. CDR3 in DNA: TGTGCCACAGAGCGGGGCCTCTACAATGAGCAGTTCTTC. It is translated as CATERGLYNEQFF.

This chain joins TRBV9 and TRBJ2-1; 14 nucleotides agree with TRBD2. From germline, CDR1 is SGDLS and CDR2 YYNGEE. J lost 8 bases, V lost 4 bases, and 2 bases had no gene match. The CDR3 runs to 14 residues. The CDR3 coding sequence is TGTGCCAGCAGCCGACTAGCGGGAGGGCATGAGCAGTTCTTC. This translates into CASSRLAGGHEQFF.